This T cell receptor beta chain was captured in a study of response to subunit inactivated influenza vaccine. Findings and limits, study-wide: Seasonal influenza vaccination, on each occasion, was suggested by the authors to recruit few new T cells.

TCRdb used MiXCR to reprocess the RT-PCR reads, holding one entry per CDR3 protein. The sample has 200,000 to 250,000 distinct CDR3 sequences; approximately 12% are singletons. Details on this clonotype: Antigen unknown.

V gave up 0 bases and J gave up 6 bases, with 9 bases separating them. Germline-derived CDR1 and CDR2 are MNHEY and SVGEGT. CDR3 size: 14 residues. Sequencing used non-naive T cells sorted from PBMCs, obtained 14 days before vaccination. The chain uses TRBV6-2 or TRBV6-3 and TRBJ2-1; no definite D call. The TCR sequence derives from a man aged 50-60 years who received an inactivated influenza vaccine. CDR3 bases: TGTGCCAGCAGTTACTCGGCTCTCATCAATGAGCAGTTCTTC. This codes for CASSYSALINEQFF.